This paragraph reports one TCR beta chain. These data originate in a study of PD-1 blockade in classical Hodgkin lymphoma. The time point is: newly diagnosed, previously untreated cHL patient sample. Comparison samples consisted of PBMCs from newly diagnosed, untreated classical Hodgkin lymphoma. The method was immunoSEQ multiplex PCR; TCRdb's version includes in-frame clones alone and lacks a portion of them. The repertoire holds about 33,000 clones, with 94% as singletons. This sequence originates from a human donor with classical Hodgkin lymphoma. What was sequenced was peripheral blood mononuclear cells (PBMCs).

The CDR3 nucleotides read TGCGCCAGCAGCCAACCGGGACTAGCGGTTCCGAGATGGGATACGCAGTATTTT. It yields the protein CASSQPGLAVPRWDTQYF. The genes are TRBV4-1 and TRBJ2-3, with 11 bases identical to TRBD2. CDR1 MGHRA and CDR2 YSYEKL come from the germline V gene. Losses at the gene ends were 2 bases for V and 6 bases for J; bases not matched to a gene: 13. There are 18 residues in the CDR3.